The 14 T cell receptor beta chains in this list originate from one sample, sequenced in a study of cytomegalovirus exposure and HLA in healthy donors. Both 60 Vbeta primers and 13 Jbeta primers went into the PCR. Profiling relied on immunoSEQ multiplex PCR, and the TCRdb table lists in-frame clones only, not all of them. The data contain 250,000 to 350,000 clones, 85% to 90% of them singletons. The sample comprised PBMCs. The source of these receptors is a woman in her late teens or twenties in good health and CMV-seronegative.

CDR3: CASTSGEWVAPLHF. The CDR3 DNA reads as TGTGCCAGCACCTCGGGGGAGTGGGTCGCACCCCTCCACTTT. The chain joins TRBV6-5 to TRBJ1-6; perhaps TRBD1 as D (5 bases). V gave up 7 bases and J gave up 11 bases, with 18 bases separating them. Per germline, CDR1 MNHEY and CDR2 SVGAGI. CDR3 size: 14 residues.

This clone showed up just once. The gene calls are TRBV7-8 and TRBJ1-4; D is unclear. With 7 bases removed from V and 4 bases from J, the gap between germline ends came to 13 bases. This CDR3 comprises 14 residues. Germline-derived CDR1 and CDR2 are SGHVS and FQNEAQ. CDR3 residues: CASTPREFNEKLFF. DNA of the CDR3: TGTGCCAGCACCCCTAGGGAGTTTAATGAAAAACTGTTTTTT.

The CDR3 loop reads CATSRKRKGLLHNEQFF. In DNA form, the CDR3 reads TGTGCCACCAGCAGAAAGAGAAAGGGACTACTTCACAATGAGCAGTTCTTC. The rearrangement uses TRBV15 and TRBJ2-1; 7 nucleotides line up with TRBD2. CDR3 length equals 17 residues. The germline gives CDR1 LNHNV, CDR2 YYDKDF (reference sequence). With V trimmed by 2 bases and J by 5 bases, 12 bases remained unmatched.

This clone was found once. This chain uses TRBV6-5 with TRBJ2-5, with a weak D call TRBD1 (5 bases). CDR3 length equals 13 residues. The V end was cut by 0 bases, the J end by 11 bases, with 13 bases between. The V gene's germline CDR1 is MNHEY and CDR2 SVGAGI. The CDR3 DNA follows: TGTGCCAGCAGTTACTCAGGCAGGGCATGGCAGTACTTC. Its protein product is CASSYSGRAWQYF.

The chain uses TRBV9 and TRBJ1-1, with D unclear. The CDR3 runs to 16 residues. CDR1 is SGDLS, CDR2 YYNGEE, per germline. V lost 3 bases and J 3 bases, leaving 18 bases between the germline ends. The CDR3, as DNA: TGTGCCAGCAGCGGATCCTCAATAGATTTAGACACTGAAGCTTTCTTT. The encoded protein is CASSGSSIDLDTEAFF.

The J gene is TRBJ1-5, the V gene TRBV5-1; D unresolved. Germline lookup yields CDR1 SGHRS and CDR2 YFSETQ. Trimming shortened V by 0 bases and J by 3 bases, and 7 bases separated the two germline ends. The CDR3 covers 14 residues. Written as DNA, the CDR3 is TGCGCCAGCAGCTTGGACTCGCCCAATCAGCCCCAGCATTTT. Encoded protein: CASSLDSPNQPQHF.

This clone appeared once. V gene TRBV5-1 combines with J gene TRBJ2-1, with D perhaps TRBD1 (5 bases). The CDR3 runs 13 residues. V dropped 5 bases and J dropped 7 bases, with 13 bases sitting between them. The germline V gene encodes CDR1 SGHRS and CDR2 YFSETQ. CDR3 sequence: CASSSSGLNEQFF. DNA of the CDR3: TGCGCCAGCAGTTCGTCAGGGTTAAATGAGCAGTTCTTC.

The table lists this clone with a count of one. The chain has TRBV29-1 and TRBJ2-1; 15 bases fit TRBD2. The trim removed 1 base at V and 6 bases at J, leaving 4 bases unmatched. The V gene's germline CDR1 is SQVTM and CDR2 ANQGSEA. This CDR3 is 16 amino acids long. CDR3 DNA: TGCAGCGTTGAAGCCGGACTAGCGGGGGGGCCCAATGAGCAGTTCTTC. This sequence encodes CSVEAGLAGGPNEQFF.

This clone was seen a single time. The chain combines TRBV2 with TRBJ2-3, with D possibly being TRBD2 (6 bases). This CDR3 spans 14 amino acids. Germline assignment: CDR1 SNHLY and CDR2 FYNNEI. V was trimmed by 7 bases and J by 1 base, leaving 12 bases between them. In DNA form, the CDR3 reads TGTGCCAGCACTAAATCGGGGGGCACAGATACGCAGTATTTT. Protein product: CASTKSGGTDTQYF. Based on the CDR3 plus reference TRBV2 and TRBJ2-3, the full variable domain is EPEVTQTPSHQVTQMGQEVILRCVPISNHLYFYWYRQILGQKVEFLVSFYNNEISEKSEIFDDQFSVERPDGSNFTLKIRSTKLEDSAMYFCASTKSGGTDTQYFGPGTRLTVL.

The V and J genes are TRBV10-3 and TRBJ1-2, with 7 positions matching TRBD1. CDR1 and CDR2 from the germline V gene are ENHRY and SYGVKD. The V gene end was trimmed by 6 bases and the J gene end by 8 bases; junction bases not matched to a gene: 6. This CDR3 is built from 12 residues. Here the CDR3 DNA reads TGTGCCATCAGGAAAGGGGGCGAAGGCTACACCTTC. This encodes CAIRKGGEGYTF.

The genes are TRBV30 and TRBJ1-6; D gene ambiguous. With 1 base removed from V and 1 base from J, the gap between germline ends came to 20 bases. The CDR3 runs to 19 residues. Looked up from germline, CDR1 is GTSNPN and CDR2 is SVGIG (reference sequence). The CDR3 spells CAWSEDHLRFGSYNSPLHF. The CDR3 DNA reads TGTGCCTGGAGTGAAGACCACTTGAGGTTTGGTTCCTATAATTCACCCCTCCACTTT.

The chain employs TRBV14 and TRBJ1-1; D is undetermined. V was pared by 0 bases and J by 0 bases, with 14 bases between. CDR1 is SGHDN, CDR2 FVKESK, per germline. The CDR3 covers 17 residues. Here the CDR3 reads CASSQEIPQRMNTEAFF. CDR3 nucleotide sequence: TGTGCCAGCAGCCAAGAAATTCCCCAGCGGATGAACACTGAAGCTTTCTTT.

The CDR3 DNA is TGCGCCAGCCACCCTTTCCAGCAGTACTTC. Translated, it gives CASHPFQQYF. V is TRBV5-1 and J is TRBJ2-5; D remains unclear. This CDR3 is 10 amino acids long. Germline V gene data show CDR1 as SGHRS and CDR2 as YFSETQ. Deletions cut 7 bases from V and 11 bases from J, with 12 bases between.

The CDR3 DNA reads as TGCGCCAGCAGCATGGACAGGGTAGGCTATGGCTACACCTTC. It translates to CASSMDRVGYGYTF. The J gene is TRBJ1-2, the V gene TRBV5-1, with 8 bases identical to TRBD1. With 4 bases clipped from V and 4 bases from J, the junction kept 6 bases outside the gene matches. Per germline, CDR1 SGHRS and CDR2 YFSETQ. The CDR3 is made up of 14 amino acids.